The table lists the clone carrying this TCR beta chain with a count of one. Per the germline V gene, CDR1 is SGDLS and CDR2 is YYNGEE. Trimming stripped 4 bases from V and 6 bases from J, with 12 bases between. This CDR3 comprises 13 residues. The data originate from a study of shared clonotypes between healthy human individuals. In the study overall: Each donor contributed plates that comprised three CD4 naive, three CD4 memory, two CD8 naive and one CD8 memory.

Data came from immunoSEQ multiplex PCR; TCRdb stores just in-frame clones and leaves some out. The repertoire consists of approximately 2.3 million clones, with 85% to 95% occurring once and the leading ten covering 0.39%. Every one of the donors was a Caucasian adult that lived in Nashville, Tennessee. The authors divided CD4+ cells into CD45RA+ naive and CD45RA-negative memory subsets. The sample was naive CD4+ T cells from PBMCs. Subset specified: CD45RA+ positively selected. The TCR originated in a man younger than 35 in good health. Some clones in this sample may be carry-over from other donors' samples. The chain combines TRBV9 with TRBJ2-3, with D possibly TRBD2 on 5 matching bases. CDR3 protein: CASSFGGTDTQYF. The CDR3 nucleotides are TGTGCCAGCAGCTTCGGAGGTACCGATACGCAGTATTTT.